This is a list of T cell receptor beta chains from one sample in a study of blood T cell repertoires in COVID-19. Method: immunoSEQ multiplex PCR; TCRdb's copy keeps in-frame clones and lacks some. The profile shows 25,000 to 40,000 clones, around 86% of them singletons. Input material: peripheral blood. Receptor source: a man aged 60-69 years with active COVID-19. Each CDR3 is given with its conserved first and last residue. Each record gives: clone size, D gene, J gene, V gene, CDR3 protein, CDR3 DNA. A D gene is named only where the DNA matches it firmly. The size field is filled for only some rows; it gives once, few, many or a size class.

clone_size: NA
d_call: NA
j_call: TRBJ2-1
v_call: TRBV5-1
cdr3_aa: CASSWSPASYNEQFF
cdr3_nt: TGCGCCAGCTCTTGGAGCCCGGCTTCCTACAATGAGCAGTTCTTC

clone_size: NA
d_call: NA
j_call: TRBJ2-5
v_call: TRBV18
cdr3_aa: CASSPIDGAQETQYF
cdr3_nt: TGTGCCAGCTCACCAATAGACGGAGCCCAAGAGACCCAGTACTTC

clone_size: NA
d_call: TRBD1
j_call: TRBJ1-2
v_call: TRBV19
cdr3_aa: CASSLPRGTGGFGYTF
cdr3_nt: TGTGCCAGTAGCCTCCCCCGCGGCACAGGGGGCTTTGGCTACACCTTC

clone_size: NA
d_call: TRBD1
j_call: TRBJ1-2
v_call: TRBV7-2
cdr3_aa: CASIPGGDREYGYTF
cdr3_nt: TGTGCCAGCATCCCTGGAGGGGACAGGGAATATGGCTACACCTTC

clone_size: NA
d_call: NA
j_call: TRBJ2-1
v_call: TRBV7-9
cdr3_aa: CASSFKLDEQFF
cdr3_nt: TGTGCCAGCAGCTTTAAACTCGATGAGCAGTTCTTC

clone_size: large
d_call: NA
j_call: TRBJ2-2
v_call: TRBV18
cdr3_aa: CASSLGTSTGGELFF
cdr3_nt: TGTGCCAGCTCACTAGGGACAAGTACTGGCGGGGAGCTGTTTTTT

clone_size: NA
d_call: TRBD1
j_call: TRBJ1-4
v_call: TRBV6-6
cdr3_aa: CASSPARQGREKLFF
cdr3_nt: TGTGCCAGCAGTCCGGCCCGACAGGGAAGAGAAAAACTGTTTTTT

clone_size: once
d_call: TRBD1
j_call: TRBJ2-7
v_call: TRBV27
cdr3_aa: CASSWGQGNEQYF
cdr3_nt: TGTGCCAGCAGCTGGGGACAGGGGAACGAGCAGTACTTC

clone_size: NA
d_call: NA
j_call: TRBJ1-4
v_call: TRBV7-3
cdr3_aa: CAKGLINEKLFF
cdr3_nt: TGTGCCAAGGGACTGATCAATGAAAAACTGTTTTTT

clone_size: NA
d_call: TRBD2
j_call: TRBJ2-1
v_call: TRBV12-5
cdr3_aa: CAYTSGPTDEQFF
cdr3_nt: TGTGCTTATACTAGCGGACCTACGGATGAGCAGTTCTTC

clone_size: NA
d_call: TRBD1
j_call: TRBJ1-6
v_call: TRBV7-2
cdr3_aa: CASSLRPGGGKSPLHF
cdr3_nt: TGTGCCAGCAGCTTAAGACCAGGGGGCGGCAAGTCACCCCTCCACTTT

clone_size: NA
d_call: NA
j_call: TRBJ2-1
v_call: TRBV7-8
cdr3_aa: CASSRPPGGQFF
cdr3_nt: TGTGCCAGCAGCCGCCCCCCCGGGGGGCAGTTCTTC

clone_size: NA
d_call: TRBD1
j_call: TRBJ2-1
v_call: TRBV18
cdr3_aa: CASSPPGQGVYNEQFF
cdr3_nt: TGTGCCAGCTCACCACCTGGACAGGGGGTCTACAATGAGCAGTTCTTC

clone_size: NA
d_call: TRBD1
j_call: TRBJ1-5
v_call: TRBV15
cdr3_aa: CATSSGEGQGGNQPQHF
cdr3_nt: TGTGCCACCAGCAGTGGGGAAGGACAGGGCGGCAATCAGCCCCAGCATTTT

clone_size: NA
d_call: TRBD1
j_call: TRBJ2-1
v_call: TRBV6-2/TRBV6-3
cdr3_aa: CASSYFDRAGGAYNEQFF
cdr3_nt: TGTGCCAGCAGTTACTTCGACAGGGCGGGTGGAGCCTACAATGAGCAGTTCTTC

clone_size: once
d_call: TRBD2
j_call: TRBJ2-3
v_call: TRBV11-2
cdr3_aa: CASRFSGGAKDTQYF
cdr3_nt: TGTGCCAGCAGATTTAGCGGGGGGGCCAAAGATACGCAGTATTTT

clone_size: NA
d_call: NA
j_call: TRBJ1-4
v_call: TRBV20-1
cdr3_aa: CSASLGAGEKLFF
cdr3_nt: TGCAGTGCTAGTCTGGGGGCCGGTGAAAAACTGTTTTTT

clone_size: NA
d_call: TRBD1
j_call: TRBJ1-2
v_call: TRBV4-1
cdr3_aa: CASSQDRTGAGGYTF
cdr3_nt: TGCGCCAGCAGCCAAGATAGGACAGGGGCGGGCGGCTACACCTTC

clone_size: NA
d_call: NA
j_call: TRBJ2-3
v_call: TRBV4-1
cdr3_aa: CASSQGGWGSTDTQYF
cdr3_nt: TGCGCCAGCAGCCAAGGAGGGTGGGGTAGCACAGATACGCAGTATTTT

clone_size: NA
d_call: TRBD1
j_call: TRBJ1-3
v_call: TRBV10-2
cdr3_aa: CASSESDRAGNTIYF
cdr3_nt: TGCGCCAGCAGTGAGTCGGACAGGGCTGGAAACACCATATATTTT

clone_size: NA
d_call: TRBD2
j_call: TRBJ2-2
v_call: TRBV9
cdr3_aa: CASSVDELAGNTGELFF
cdr3_nt: TGTGCCAGCAGCGTAGATGAACTAGCGGGTAACACCGGGGAGCTGTTTTTT

clone_size: once
d_call: TRBD2
j_call: TRBJ2-1
v_call: TRBV10-3
cdr3_aa: CAISRTSGGHNEQFF
cdr3_nt: TGTGCCATCAGTAGGACTAGCGGGGGGCACAATGAGCAGTTCTTC

clone_size: NA
d_call: NA
j_call: TRBJ2-1
v_call: TRBV16
cdr3_aa: CASSPLTNSYNEQFF
cdr3_nt: TGTGCCAGCAGCCCCCTGACAAACTCCTACAATGAGCAGTTCTTC

clone_size: NA
d_call: TRBD1
j_call: TRBJ1-2
v_call: TRBV7-9
cdr3_aa: CASQPRRGNYGYTF
cdr3_nt: TGTGCCAGCCAGCCCCGCAGGGGGAATTATGGCTACACCTTC

clone_size: NA
d_call: NA
j_call: TRBJ1-6
v_call: TRBV5-4
cdr3_aa: CASSLGAESPLHF
cdr3_nt: TGTGCCAGCAGCTTGGGCGCCGAATCACCCCTCCACTTT

clone_size: NA
d_call: TRBD1
j_call: TRBJ2-5
v_call: TRBV6-6
cdr3_aa: CASSQGQVSETQYF
cdr3_nt: TGTGCCAGCAGTCAGGGACAGGTTTCGGAGACCCAGTACTTC

clone_size: NA
d_call: TRBD2
j_call: TRBJ2-7
v_call: TRBV7-9
cdr3_aa: CASSVTSGRAYEQYF
cdr3_nt: TGTGCCAGCAGCGTAACAAGCGGGAGGGCGTACGAGCAGTACTTC

clone_size: once
d_call: NA
j_call: TRBJ2-1
v_call: TRBV10-1
cdr3_aa: CASSVGAGLTINNEQFF
cdr3_nt: TGCGCCAGCAGTGTGGGTGCGGGACTGACAATAAACAATGAGCAGTTCTTC

clone_size: NA
d_call: TRBD2
j_call: TRBJ2-7
v_call: TRBV9
cdr3_aa: CASSEGLAVYEQYF
cdr3_nt: TGTGCCAGCAGCGAGGGACTAGCGGTTTACGAGCAGTACTTC

clone_size: few
d_call: TRBD1
j_call: TRBJ1-5
v_call: TRBV19
cdr3_aa: CASRPGTGNNQPQHF
cdr3_nt: TGTGCCAGTAGACCCGGGACAGGGAACAATCAGCCCCAGCATTTT

clone_size: NA
d_call: TRBD1
j_call: TRBJ1-1
v_call: TRBV7-3
cdr3_aa: CASSHKGQENTEAFF
cdr3_nt: TGTGCCAGCAGCCATAAGGGACAGGAGAACACTGAAGCTTTCTTT

clone_size: NA
d_call: TRBD2
j_call: TRBJ2-1
v_call: TRBV11-2
cdr3_aa: CASSLVPRSGRAGNEQFF
cdr3_nt: TGTGCCAGCAGCTTAGTACCCCGCAGCGGGAGGGCCGGCAATGAGCAGTTCTTC

clone_size: NA
d_call: NA
j_call: TRBJ1-3
v_call: TRBV7-2
cdr3_aa: CASSLAEVLSGNTIYF
cdr3_nt: TGTGCCAGCAGCTTAGCGGAGGTACTCTCTGGAAACACCATATATTTT

clone_size: NA
d_call: TRBD2
j_call: TRBJ2-3
v_call: TRBV10-3
cdr3_aa: CAISPGLAVDTQYF
cdr3_nt: TGTGCCATCAGTCCGGGGCTAGCGGTAGATACGCAGTATTTT

clone_size: NA
d_call: TRBD2
j_call: TRBJ2-7
v_call: TRBV19
cdr3_aa: CASSLGLETYEQYF
cdr3_nt: TGTGCCAGTAGTCTCGGACTAGAAACCTACGAGCAGTACTTC

clone_size: NA
d_call: TRBD1
j_call: TRBJ1-5
v_call: TRBV3-1/TRBV3-2
cdr3_aa: CASSLSPGQSKRPQHF
cdr3_nt: TGTGCCAGCAGCCTTTCGCCGGGACAGTCAAAACGGCCCCAGCATTTT

clone_size: NA
d_call: TRBD2
j_call: TRBJ2-5
v_call: TRBV3-1/TRBV3-2
cdr3_aa: CASSLNPGGQETQYF
cdr3_nt: TGTGCCAGCAGCCTAAACCCGGGGGGCCAAGAGACCCAGTACTTC

clone_size: NA
d_call: TRBD2
j_call: TRBJ2-1
v_call: TRBV29-1
cdr3_aa: CSVQSGGFVNEQFF
cdr3_nt: TGCAGCGTCCAAAGCGGGGGGTTTGTTAATGAGCAGTTCTTC

clone_size: NA
d_call: TRBD1
j_call: TRBJ2-5
v_call: TRBV12-3/TRBV12-4
cdr3_aa: CASSRDRQETQYF
cdr3_nt: TGTGCCAGCAGCAGGGACAGACAAGAGACCCAGTACTTC

clone_size: NA
d_call: NA
j_call: TRBJ1-1
v_call: TRBV6-2/TRBV6-3
cdr3_aa: CASSLRWNTEAFF
cdr3_nt: TGTGCCAGCAGTTTGCGATGGAACACTGAAGCTTTCTTT

clone_size: NA
d_call: NA
j_call: TRBJ1-5
v_call: TRBV7-8
cdr3_aa: CASSKTGYSNQPQHF
cdr3_nt: TGTGCCAGCAGCAAGACGGGTTATAGCAATCAGCCCCAGCATTTT

clone_size: NA
d_call: TRBD1
j_call: TRBJ2-7
v_call: TRBV10-3
cdr3_aa: CAIRDRTGSPFSHPYEQYF
cdr3_nt: TGTGCCATCAGGGACCGGACAGGGAGTCCCTTTAGCCACCCCTACGAGCAGTACTTC

clone_size: NA
d_call: NA
j_call: TRBJ2-1
v_call: TRBV7-3
cdr3_aa: CASALGSSYNEQFF
cdr3_nt: TGTGCCAGTGCCCTCGGGAGCTCCTACAATGAGCAGTTCTTC

clone_size: NA
d_call: NA
j_call: TRBJ1-6
v_call: TRBV18
cdr3_aa: CASSPTREIGSPLHF
cdr3_nt: TGTGCCAGCTCACCTACCCGGGAGATAGGTTCACCCCTCCACTTT

clone_size: few
d_call: NA
j_call: TRBJ1-6
v_call: TRBV2
cdr3_aa: CASSEELSSYNSPLHF
cdr3_nt: TGTGCCAGCAGTGAAGAGCTAAGCTCCTATAATTCACCCCTCCACTTT

clone_size: NA
d_call: NA
j_call: TRBJ1-2
v_call: TRBV7-9
cdr3_aa: CASSTYRNYGYTF
cdr3_nt: TGTGCCAGCAGCACCTACAGGAACTATGGCTACACCTTC

clone_size: once
d_call: TRBD1
j_call: TRBJ2-7
v_call: TRBV6-4
cdr3_aa: CASSPTVGQGSYEQYF
cdr3_nt: TGTGCCAGCAGTCCCACAGTGGGACAGGGCTCCTACGAGCAGTACTTC

clone_size: NA
d_call: TRBD1
j_call: TRBJ2-2
v_call: TRBV3-1/TRBV3-2
cdr3_aa: CASSQDLAGQGSNTGELFF
cdr3_nt: TGTGCCAGCAGCCAAGACCTCGCGGGACAGGGGTCGAACACCGGGGAGCTGTTTTTT

clone_size: NA
d_call: NA
j_call: TRBJ2-3
v_call: TRBV12-3/TRBV12-4
cdr3_aa: CASGRQSTDTQYF
cdr3_nt: TGTGCCAGCGGGCGACAGAGCACAGATACGCAGTATTTT

clone_size: NA
d_call: TRBD1
j_call: TRBJ2-2
v_call: TRBV7-7
cdr3_aa: CASSRVPGQYTGELFF
cdr3_nt: TGTGCTAGCAGCCGAGTTCCGGGACAGTACACCGGGGAGCTGTTTTTT

clone_size: NA
d_call: TRBD2
j_call: TRBJ2-1
v_call: TRBV5-5
cdr3_aa: CASGLAGGPSSYNEQFF
cdr3_nt: TGTGCCAGCGGACTAGCGGGAGGGCCGAGCTCCTACAATGAGCAGTTCTTC

clone_size: once
d_call: TRBD2
j_call: TRBJ2-1
v_call: TRBV5-1
cdr3_aa: CASENGLAGYNEQFF
cdr3_nt: TGCGCCAGCGAAAACGGACTAGCGGGATACAATGAGCAGTTCTTC

clone_size: NA
d_call: NA
j_call: TRBJ2-1
v_call: TRBV13
cdr3_aa: CASSEVSRRNEQFF
cdr3_nt: TGTGCCAGCAGCGAAGTGTCACGGAGGAATGAGCAGTTCTTC

clone_size: NA
d_call: NA
j_call: TRBJ1-2
v_call: TRBV9
cdr3_aa: CASSPTGGPYTF
cdr3_nt: TGTGCCAGCAGCCCGACGGGGGGGCCCTACACCTTC

clone_size: NA
d_call: NA
j_call: TRBJ1-3
v_call: TRBV11-2
cdr3_aa: CASSPGDSGNTIYF
cdr3_nt: TGTGCCAGCAGCCCAGGGGACTCTGGAAACACCATATATTTT

clone_size: NA
d_call: NA
j_call: TRBJ1-2
v_call: TRBV28
cdr3_aa: CASVREGQGGYTF
cdr3_nt: TGTGCCAGCGTTCGGGAGGGGCAGGGTGGCTACACCTTC

clone_size: NA
d_call: NA
j_call: TRBJ2-5
v_call: TRBV18
cdr3_aa: CASSLGQIQETQYF
cdr3_nt: TGTGCCAGCTCACTCGGACAGATACAAGAGACCCAGTACTTC

clone_size: NA
d_call: NA
j_call: TRBJ1-2
v_call: TRBV7-2
cdr3_aa: CASSPSRGSPGYTF
cdr3_nt: TGTGCCAGCAGCCCGTCCCGGGGAAGCCCTGGCTACACCTTC

clone_size: few
d_call: NA
j_call: TRBJ2-3
v_call: TRBV19
cdr3_aa: CASSFGGGRADTQYF
cdr3_nt: TGTGCCAGTAGTTTCGGGGGAGGAAGGGCAGATACGCAGTATTTT

clone_size: NA
d_call: TRBD2
j_call: TRBJ2-7
v_call: TRBV5-1
cdr3_aa: CASARGGGYEQYF
cdr3_nt: TGCGCCAGCGCCCGGGGGGGCGGTTACGAGCAGTACTTC